Below, one T cell receptor (beta chain) is given with its context. Its antigen is undetermined. Assay used: immunoSEQ multiplex PCR; TCRdb lists only in-frame clones, some missing. The sample lists about 240,000 clones, about 86% occurring once. After removal of 6 bases from V and 3 bases from J, the junction contained 15 bases not matched to a gene. The CDR3 runs to 17 residues. Germline values: CDR1 MNHEY, CDR2 SMNVEV (reference sequence). The data were obtained in a study of cytomegalovirus exposure and HLA in healthy donors. A roughly 120-subject validation cohort, separate from the approximately 610-subject first cohort, supplied the donors. The study, taken as a whole, reports: High sensitivity and specificity were reportedly achieved when the classifier diagnosed cytomegalovirus status. Cytomegalovirus association was listed for about 160 TCR beta chains.

The rearrangement uses TRBV27 and TRBJ2-3; 7 nucleotides agree with TRBD1. Sequencing was carried out using PBMCs. This sequence was found in a woman in her twenties or thirties in good health and CMV-seropositive. The CDR3 reads CASSHLLIQGNTDTQYF. CDR3 sequence (DNA): TGTGCCAGCAGCCACCTACTAATACAGGGGAATACAGATACGCAGTATTTT.